The 18 T cell receptor beta chains in this list originate from one sample, sequenced in a study of T cells after yellow fever vaccination. TCRdb reprocessed the 5' RACE reads with MiXCR, giving one entry per CDR3 protein. The profile shows about 220,000 distinct CDR3 sequences, 6.7% of them singletons. The input for sequencing was CD4+ T cells sorted from PBMCs, taken on the day of the yellow fever booster vaccination. The receptors were sampled from a man aged 25 to 45 who received the YFV17D yellow fever vaccine.

The chain combines TRBV28 with TRBJ2-7; D remains ambiguous. Germline CDR1 reads MDHEN; CDR2 reads SYDVKM. The V and J ends lost 1 base and 0 bases respectively, with 10 bases between them. The CDR3 runs 15 residues. This CDR3 is CASSLSRVSSYEQYF. CDR3 bases: TGTGCCAGCAGTTTATCTCGGGTCTCCTCCTACGAGCAGTACTTC.

This clonotype was found a few times. The chain employs TRBV7-9 and TRBJ2-1; 7 bases map to TRBD1. Trimming removed 5 bases from V and 2 bases from J; junction bases left unmatched: 6. In germline, CDR1 is SEHNR, CDR2 FQNEAQ (reference sequence). The CDR3 has 15 residues. CDR3 sequence reads: CASSADRATYNEQFF. As DNA, the CDR3 is TGTGCCAGCAGCGCCGACAGGGCTACCTACAATGAGCAGTTCTTC.

This clonotype was counted a few times. The rearrangement joins TRBV19 to TRBJ2-2; tentatively, D is TRBD1 (5 bases). The V end lost 5 bases, the J end lost 2 bases, and 9 bases lay between the germline ends. The CDR3 contains 14 residues. The germline V gene has CDR1 LNHDA and CDR2 SQIVND (reference sequence). CDR3 region: CASSADRNTGELFF. The CDR3 DNA is TGTGCCAGTAGTGCAGACAGAAACACCGGGGAGCTGTTTTTT.

This chain links TRBV6-5 with TRBJ2-1, with 14 bases aligning to TRBD2. Germline CDR1 MNHEY, CDR2 SVGAGI. This CDR3 has 18 residues. Trimming took 8 bases from V and 2 from J; bases not matched to a gene: 11. The CDR3 DNA sequence: TGTGCCAGCTTACCGGGACTAGCGGGAGTGGGGGCCTACAATGAGCAGTTCTTC. The encoded protein is CASLPGLAGVGAYNEQFF.

A few counts support this clonotype. The chain links TRBV6-1 to TRBJ2-7; 7 nucleotides match TRBD2. The CDR3 spans 14 residues. The germline V gene encodes CDR1 MNHNS and CDR2 SASEGT. V dropped 6 bases and J dropped 2; count of bases not matched to a gene: 7. The DNA of the CDR3 is TGTGCCAGCAGCCCCGGGAGGCGACCCTACGAGCAGTACTTC. Protein: CASSPGRRPYEQYF.

This clonotype occurred a few times. The chain uses TRBV3-1 and TRBJ2-2, with 14 bases aligning to TRBD2. Losses at the gene ends were 5 bases for V and 7 bases for J; bases not matched to a gene: 6. In germline, CDR1 is LGHDT, CDR2 YNNKEL (reference sequence). The CDR3 extends over 16 amino acids. The CDR3 sequence: CASSSGLAGVGGELFF. In DNA form, the CDR3 reads TGTGCCAGCAGCTCGGGACTAGCGGGAGTGGGCGGGGAGCTGTTTTTT.

The chain carries TRBV28 and TRBJ2-6; possible D gene TRBD2, 7 bases. Germline-derived CDR1 and CDR2 are MDHEN and SYDVKM. V was clipped by 6 bases and J by 0 bases, with 18 bases between them. CDR3 size: 18 residues. CDR3 in DNA: TGTGCCAGCAGGGGGGGGGGGCGCGGTTCCTCTGGGGCCAACGTCCTGACTTTC. This gives the protein CASRGGGRGSSGANVLTF.

Only a few counts were recorded for this clonotype. The gene calls are TRBV19 and TRBJ2-4; maybe TRBD2 (5 bases). From germline, CDR1 is LNHDA and CDR2 SQIVND (reference sequence). The CDR3 length is 14 residues. Between the trimmed V and J ends, which lost 2 bases and 2 bases, there was a span of 7 bases. CDR3 bases: TGTGCCAGTAGTATACGGGAACCCAAAAACATTCAGTACTTC. Translating it yields CASSIREPKNIQYF.

In its sample, this clonotype was seen a few times. The chain is built from TRBV6-5 and TRBJ1-2; D call uncertain. With 2 bases removed from V and 2 bases from J, the gap between germline ends came to 9 bases. This CDR3 spans 14 amino acids. CDR1 and CDR2 from the germline V gene are MNHEY and SVGAGI. The CDR3 sequence: CASSYRAPNYGYTF. The CDR3 DNA sequence: TGTGCCAGCAGTTACCGGGCTCCGAACTATGGCTACACCTTC.

This clonotype was seen at least ten times. The chain has TRBV20-1 and TRBJ2-3; TRBD1 is a possible D gene (6 bases). Trimming shortened V by 0 bases and J by 4 bases, and 11 bases separated the two germline ends. The germline gives CDR1 DFQATT, CDR2 SNEGSKA (reference sequence). The CDR3 covers 14 residues. The CDR3 sequence: CSARDTSGADTQYF. CDR3 DNA: TGCAGTGCTAGAGATACATCAGGGGCAGATACGCAGTATTTT.

This chain uses TRBV9 with TRBJ1-3; D gene ambiguous. The V gene lost 4 bases and the J gene lost 2 bases, with 13 bases spanning the gap. Germline CDR1 reads SGDLS; CDR2 reads YYNGEE. This CDR3 is built from 15 residues. The CDR3 sequence: CASSSRGVAGNTIYF. The CDR3 DNA reads as TGTGCCAGCAGCTCCCGCGGGGTGGCTGGAAACACCATATATTTT.

This clonotype has a count of ten or more. CDR3 amino acids: CSVRTGGLTEAFF. The CDR3 DNA follows: TGCAGCGTTCGGACAGGGGGTCTAACTGAAGCTTTCTTT. This rearrangement joins TRBV29-1 to TRBJ1-1; 10 nucleotides match TRBD1. Germline CDR1 is SQVTM and CDR2 is ANQGSEA. V shed 5 bases and J 5 bases; nucleotides not matched to a gene: 5. The CDR3 is 13 amino acids. Combining the CDR3 with reference TRBV29-1 and TRBJ1-1 gives the whole variable domain SAVISQKPSRDICQRGTSLTIQCQVDSQVTMMFWYRQQPGQSLTLIATANQGSEATYESGFVIDKFPISRPNLTFSTLTVSNMSPEDSSIYLCSVRTGGLTEAFFGQGTRLTVV.

This clonotype appeared many times. The chain combines TRBV20-1 with TRBJ1-1; maybe TRBD1 (6 bases). The germline V gene has CDR1 DFQATT and CDR2 SNEGSKA (reference sequence). V was trimmed by 5 bases and J by 6 bases, leaving 10 bases between them. The CDR3 contains 11 residues. CDR3 DNA: TGCAGTGCTGGGAGGGGGTCTGAAGCTTTCTTT. Translated: CSAGRGSEAFF.

The table lists this clonotype with a few counts. V gene TRBV5-4 combines with J gene TRBJ2-5; 7 bases fit TRBD1. The CDR3 has 15 amino acids. Trimming at V came to 4 bases and at J to 1 base, leaving 7 bases not matched to a gene. CDR1 is SGHNT, CDR2 YYREEE, per germline (reference sequence). The CDR3 spells CASSDTGALQETQYF. DNA for the CDR3: TGTGCCAGCAGCGATACAGGGGCCCTCCAAGAGACCCAGTACTTC.

This clonotype was detected ten times or more. The chain joins TRBV20-1 to TRBJ2-7; D possibly matches TRBD1 or TRBD2 (5 bases each). The V end lost 3 bases, the J end lost 2 bases, and 23 bases lay between the germline ends. In germline, CDR1 is DFQATT, CDR2 SNEGSKA (reference sequence). The CDR3 has 17 residues. In DNA form, the CDR3 reads TGCAGTGCTAGCTTCTCTGGTGGGACGGGATATACCTACGAGCAGTACTTC. Residues: CSASFSGGTGYTYEQYF.

This clonotype was seen more than once but under ten times. This chain uses TRBV20-1 with TRBJ2-4, with D hard to call. Trimming took 6 bases from V and 12 from J, leaving 9 bases between them. This CDR3 has 9 residues. Germline V gives CDR1 DFQATT, CDR2 SNEGSKA (reference sequence). In DNA form, the CDR3 reads TGCAGTGCCCAAGAAGATCAGTACTTC. Translation gives CSAQEDQYF.

Regarding this clonotype: This sequence may be a read error, since a much larger clone differs from it by one base. J is TRBJ2-3 and V is TRBV7-2; tentatively, D is TRBD1 (6 bases). The CDR3 runs to 13 residues. Germline V gene sequence: CDR1 SGHTA, CDR2 FQGNSA. CDR3 nucleotide sequence: TGTGCCAGGAGCTTCACGACAGGAGATACGCAGTATTTT. This translates into CARSFTTGDTQYF.

For this clonotype: It may be a read error: a sequence one base away is much more abundant. This rearrangement joins TRBV7-2 to TRBJ2-1; D might be TRBD1 (5 bases). The CDR3 is 13 residues long. CDR1 SGHTA and CDR2 FQGNSA come from the germline V gene. The CDR3 DNA follows: TGTGCCAGGAGCTGGAGCCCAGGGCATGAGCAGTTCTTC. It specifies CARSWSPGHEQFF. The whole variable domain, filled in from reference TRBV7-2 and TRBJ2-1, reads GAGVSQSPSNKVTEKGKDVELRCDPISGHTALYWYRQSLGQGLEFLIYFQGNSAPDKSGLPSDRFSAERTGGSVSTLTIQRTQQEDSAVYLCARSWSPGHEQFFGPGTRLTVL.